The T cell receptor beta chain described here comes from a study of CD8 T cells in Susac syndrome. The study sequenced TCR beta in blood CD8+ and CD4+ T cells. RNA amounts of roughly 0.45 to 1 ug underwent reverse transcription with random hexamers. Across 54 Vbeta and 13 Jbeta, TCR beta CDR3 was amplified with immunoSEQ multiplex PCR. TCRdb reanalysed the immunoSEQ multiplex PCR reads using MiXCR and keeps one entry per CDR3 protein. The sample consists of about 150,000 distinct CDR3 sequences, approximately 95% of them appearing once. V was cut by 5 bases and J by 0 bases, with 10 bases left in between. The CDR3 covers 14 residues. Germline-derived CDR1 and CDR2 are SGHTA and FQGNSA.

The TCR comes from a human donor with multiple sclerosis. The chain carries TRBV7-2 and TRBJ1-1; D gene ambiguous. The sequenced sample consisted of CD4+ T cells from PBMCs. CDR3 region: CASSRGSMNTEAFF. Written as DNA, the CDR3 is TGTGCCAGCAGCCGCGGGTCCATGAACACTGAAGCTTTCTTT.